Presented here are 21 T cell receptor beta chains from one specimen sequenced in a study of molecular identifiers for immune sequencing clone quantification. TCRdb used MiXCR to reprocess the PCR reads, holding one entry per CDR3 protein. The table lists hundreds of thousands of distinct CDR3 sequences, about 25% of them singletons. Sequencing used naive CD8+ T cells from blood, with Jurkat cell RNA spiked in. Described subset: FACS-sorted CD8+CD4-CCR7+CD45RA+ naive T cells. All receptors derive from a human donor in good health. Some libraries in this study had Jurkat cell RNA spiked in.

This clonotype was detected many times. DNA for the CDR3: TGCGCCAGCAGCCAAGGCTCGGGCCCAGATACGCAGTATTTT. Its translation is CASSQGSGPDTQYF. The rearrangement joins TRBV4-3 to TRBJ2-3, with unresolved D. The ends were cut back, 1 base at V and 4 bases at J, with 9 bases in the middle. The CDR3 consists of 14 residues. Germline CDR1 reads LGHNA; CDR2 reads YSLEER.

This clonotype was counted only a few times. The chain recombines TRBV28 with TRBJ1-4, with a weak D call TRBD1 (5 bases). The CDR3 covers 15 residues. The germline V gene has CDR1 MDHEN and CDR2 SYDVKM. The V end was cut by 5 bases, the J end by 2 bases, with 12 bases between. The CDR3 loop is CASSKEGLTNEKLFF. The CDR3 nucleotides read TGTGCCAGCAGTAAGGAGGGACTCACTAATGAAAAACTGTTTTTT.

The chain employs TRBV6-5 and TRBJ1-1, with D possibly being TRBD1 (5 bases). The CDR3 loop spans 13 amino acids. CDR1 and CDR2 (germline): MNHEY, SVGAGI. V lost 7 bases and J lost 3, with 12 bases in between. As DNA, the CDR3 is TGTGCCAGCAAAATGGGGCTTCACACTGAAGCTTTCTTT. Amino acids: CASKMGLHTEAFF.

This clonotype appeared many times. The chain uses TRBV30 and TRBJ2-3, with D perhaps being TRBD1 or TRBD2 (5 bases each). Trimming removed 0 bases at V and 5 bases at J, with 12 bases between. In germline, CDR1 is GTSNPN, CDR2 SVGIG (reference sequence). CDR3 size: 14 residues. CDR3 in DNA: TGTGCCTGGAGTGTAGGGGACGGGGAAGATACGCAGTATTTT. This codes for CAWSVGDGEDTQYF.

This clonotype was observed many times. This rearrangement joins TRBV5-6 to TRBJ1-1; 8 bases line up with TRBD1. V gave up 1 base and J gave up 5 bases; unmatched junction bases: 7. CDR3 length equals 15 residues. The germline V gene has CDR1 SGHDT and CDR2 YYEEEE. The DNA of the CDR3 is TGTGCCAGCAGCTTGTCAGGGGGCCGGAGGACTGAAGCTTTCTTT. It codes for CASSLSGGRRTEAFF.

The chain joins TRBV18 to TRBJ2-1; D call uncertain. The CDR3 totals 16 residues. V was cut by 3 bases and J by 0 bases, with 12 bases left in between. Germline-derived CDR1 and CDR2 are KGHSH and LQKENI. CDR3 in amino acids: CASSPASLNSYNEQFF. In DNA, the CDR3 is TGTGCCAGCTCACCCGCCAGCTTAAACTCCTACAATGAGCAGTTCTTC.

This clonotype was detected many times. The DNA for the CDR3 is TGCGCCAGCAGCCAGGACAGGGGGCTGGAGGAAAAACTGTTTTTT. It codes for CASSQDRGLEEKLFF. The chain joins TRBV4-3 to TRBJ1-4, with 11 bases aligning to TRBD1. Trimming cost V 3 bases and J 8 bases; bases outside gene matches: 5. The CDR3 runs 15 residues. Germline loops: CDR1 LGHNA, CDR2 YSLEER.

The sample holds a few counts of this clonotype. The chain uses TRBV29-1 and TRBJ2-1; 8 positions agree with TRBD2. The CDR3 contains 12 residues. CDR1 SQVTM and CDR2 ANQGSEA come from the germline V gene. CDR3: CTGSAGVDAQFF. CDR3 sequence (DNA): TGCACGGGTTCAGCGGGAGTAGACGCGCAGTTCTTC.

Note on this clonotype: A single base separates this from a much larger clone, so it may be a read error. The chain uses TRBV30 and TRBJ2-3, with 9 bases fitting TRBD2. V was pared by 4 bases and J by 7 bases, with 12 bases of the junction left unmatched. Germline V lookup: CDR1 GTSNPN, CDR2 SVGIG (reference sequence). This CDR3 is 15 amino acids long. The CDR3 is CAWTAGASGAYTQYF. The CDR3 region has the DNA TGTGCCTGGACCGCCGGGGCTAGCGGGGCCTATACGCAGTATTTT.

On this clonotype itself: A much larger clonotype is one base distant, so this may be a read error. V usage is TRBV5-5 and J usage is TRBJ2-5; D not certain. The CDR3 sequence is 13 residues long. Germline loops: CDR1 SGHKS, CDR2 YYEKEE (reference sequence). Here the CDR3 reads CASTDPNQEPQYF. The CDR3 DNA is TGTGCCAGCACCGACCCAAACCAAGAGCCCCAGTACTTC.

Only one count was recorded for this clonotype. This could be a read error, since a much larger clone is one nucleotide away. CDR3 sequence: CASSQVAGANTEAFF. DNA for the CDR3: TGTGCCAGCAGCCAAGTGGCGGGGGCGAACACTGAAGCTTTCTTT. The V and J genes are TRBV3-1 and TRBJ1-1, with D maybe TRBD1 (6 bases). The CDR3 runs 15 residues. The germline V gene encodes CDR1 LGHDT and CDR2 YNNKEL (reference sequence). Between the trimmed V and J ends, which lost 1 base and 1 base, there was a span of 10 bases. The whole variable domain, remainder taken from reference TRBV3-1 and TRBJ1-1, is DTAVSQTPKYLVTQMGNDKSIKCEQNLGHDTMYWYKQDSKKFLKIMFSYNNKELIINETVPNRFSPKSPDKAHLNLHINSLELGDSAVYFCASSQVAGANTEAFFGQGTRLTVV.

There are a few counts of this clonotype. The V call is TRBV6-5, the J call TRBJ2-7, with D possibly TRBD2 on 6 matching bases. The CDR3 spans 13 residues. V was trimmed by 2 bases and J by 6 bases, leaving 11 bases between them. Germline V gene sequence: CDR1 MNHEY, CDR2 SVGAGI. The chain's CDR3 is CASSYLEGSEQYF. The CDR3 nucleotides are TGTGCCAGCAGTTACCTGGAGGGGTCCGAGCAGTACTTC.

The chain has TRBV10-3 and TRBJ2-7; 7 bases agree with TRBD2. The germline CDR1 and CDR2 sequences are ENHRY and SYGVKD. CDR3 size: 15 residues. V shed 2 bases, J shed 3 bases, and the junction held 7 bases outside the gene matches. The CDR3 protein is CAISEQGGGNYEQYF. The CDR3 bases are TGTGCCATCAGTGAGCAAGGCGGGGGAAACTACGAGCAGTACTTC.

The gene calls are TRBV12-3 or TRBV12-4 and TRBJ1-5, with D unclear. The ends were cut back, 4 bases at V and 7 bases at J, with 11 bases in the middle. The CDR3 loop spans 13 amino acids. CDR3 amino acids: CASSSTGAQPQHF. The CDR3 bases are TGTGCCAGCAGTTCCACGGGCGCGCAGCCCCAGCATTTT.

For this clonotype: A read error may produce the germline difference seen at one junction end. The chain is built from TRBV7-9 and TRBJ2-7; D might be TRBD1 (5 bases). The CDR3 extends over 14 amino acids. Per germline, CDR1 SEHNR and CDR2 FQNEAQ (reference sequence). CDR3 residues: CASNLADSSHEQYF. For the CDR3, the DNA is TGTGCCAGCAACTTGGCCGACAGCTCCCACGAGCAGTACTTC.

V is TRBV19 and J is TRBJ2-7; D possibly corresponds to TRBD2 (5 bases). Germline assignment: CDR1 LNHDA and CDR2 SQIVND (reference sequence). Trimming shortened V by 3 bases and J by 4 bases, and 10 bases separated the two germline ends. This CDR3 has 13 amino acids. The CDR3 DNA reads as TGTGCCAGTAGTATTGTTCCGGGGTACGAGCAGTACTTC. Translating it yields CASSIVPGYEQYF.

Worth noting for this clonotype: Compared with germline, one end of the junction differs, possibly owing to a read error. The CDR3 bases are TGTGCCGGCAGTTACTACCTAAGCGGCCCTGAAGCTTTCTTT. It codes for CAGSYYLSGPEAFF. The rearrangement uses TRBV6-2 or TRBV6-3 and TRBJ1-1; D gene unclear. The CDR3 contains 14 residues. Looked up from germline, CDR1 is MNHEY and CDR2 is SVGEGT.

Comments on this clonotype: This may stem from a read error, because a much larger clone lies one nucleotide away. The V gene is TRBV20-1, the J gene TRBJ2-6, with 7 bases aligning to TRBD1. The J segment lost 0 bases and the V segment lost 5 bases, leaving 19 bases of the junction unmatched. The CDR3 has 20 amino acids. Germline values: CDR1 DFQATT, CDR2 SNEGSKA (reference sequence). As DNA, the CDR3 is TGCAGTGCTGGAGCCGTCACAGGGGAAGAAGCAAGCTCTGGGGCCAACGTCCTGACTTTC. It is translated as CSAGAVTGEEASSGANVLTF.

This clonotype was detected ten times or more. The chain couples TRBV12-5 to TRBJ2-5; D unresolved. Trimming pared 1 base from V and 2 bases from J, leaving 8 bases between. CDR1 and CDR2 from the germline V gene are LGHNT and FRNRAP. The CDR3 is 14 amino acids. CDR3 DNA sequence: TGTGCTAGTGGTTTGGCTCACGCGCAAGAGACCCAGTACTTC. This translates into CASGLAHAQETQYF.

Concerning this clonotype itself: Given a much more abundant clone one base away, this may be a read error. The rearrangement joins TRBV5-1 to TRBJ1-1, with 8 bases aligning to TRBD1. The V segment lost 4 bases and the J segment 10 bases; nucleotides outside the gene matches: 9. Germline-derived CDR1 and CDR2 are SGHRS and YFSETQ. The CDR3 runs 13 residues. CDR3 bases: TGCGCCAGCAGCCCAGGGCAGGGGGCTGGAGCTTTCTTT. Amino acids: CASSPGQGAGAFF.

This clonotype was detected only a few times. The V and J genes are TRBV7-8 and TRBJ2-5; a weak D match, TRBD1 (6 bases). Germline V gives CDR1 SGHVS, CDR2 FQNEAQ. Trimming removed 5 bases from V and 3 bases from J, with 16 bases in between. The CDR3 consists of 15 residues. The CDR3 bases are TGTGCCAGCAGCCCCGATTCCTGGACAGAAGAGACCCAGTACTTC. It translates to CASSPDSWTEETQYF.